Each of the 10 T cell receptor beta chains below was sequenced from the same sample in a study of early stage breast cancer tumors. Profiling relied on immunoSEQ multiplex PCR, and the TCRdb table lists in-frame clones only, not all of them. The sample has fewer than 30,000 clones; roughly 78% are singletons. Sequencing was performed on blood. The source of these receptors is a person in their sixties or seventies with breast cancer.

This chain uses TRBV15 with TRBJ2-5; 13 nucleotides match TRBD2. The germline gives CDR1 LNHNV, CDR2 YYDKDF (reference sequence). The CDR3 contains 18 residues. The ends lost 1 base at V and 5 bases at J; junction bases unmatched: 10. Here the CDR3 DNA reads TGTGCCACCAGCAGAGGGAAACGGACTAGCGGGAGTAGGGAGACCCAGTACTTC. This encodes CATSRGKRTSGSRETQYF.

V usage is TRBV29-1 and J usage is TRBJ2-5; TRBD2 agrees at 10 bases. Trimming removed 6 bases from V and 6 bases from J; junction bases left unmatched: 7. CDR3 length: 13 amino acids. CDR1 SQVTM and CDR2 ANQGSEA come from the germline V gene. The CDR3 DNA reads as TGCAGCGTATCCAGCGGGAGGGCCAAGACCCAGTACTTC. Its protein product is CSVSSGRAKTQYF.

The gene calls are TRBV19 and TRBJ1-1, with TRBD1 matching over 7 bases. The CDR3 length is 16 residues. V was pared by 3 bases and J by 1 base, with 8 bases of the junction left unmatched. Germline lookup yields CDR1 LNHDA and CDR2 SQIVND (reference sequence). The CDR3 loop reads CASSIWGQSSNTEAFF. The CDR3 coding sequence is TGTGCCAGTAGTATCTGGGGACAGAGCTCGAACACTGAAGCTTTCTTT.

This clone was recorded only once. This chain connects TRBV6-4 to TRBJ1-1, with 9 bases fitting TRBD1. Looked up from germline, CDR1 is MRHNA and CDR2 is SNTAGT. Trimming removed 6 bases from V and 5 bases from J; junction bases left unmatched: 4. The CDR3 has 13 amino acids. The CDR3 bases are TGTGCCAGCAGAAGACAGGGGGGGACTGAAGCTTTCTTT. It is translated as CASRRQGGTEAFF.

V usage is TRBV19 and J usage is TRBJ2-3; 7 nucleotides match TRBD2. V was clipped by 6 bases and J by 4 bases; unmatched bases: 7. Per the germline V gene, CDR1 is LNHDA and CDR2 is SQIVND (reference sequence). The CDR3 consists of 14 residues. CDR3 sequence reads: CASSSWGGADTQYF. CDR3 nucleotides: TGTGCCAGTAGCTCCTGGGGGGGGGCAGATACGCAGTATTTT.

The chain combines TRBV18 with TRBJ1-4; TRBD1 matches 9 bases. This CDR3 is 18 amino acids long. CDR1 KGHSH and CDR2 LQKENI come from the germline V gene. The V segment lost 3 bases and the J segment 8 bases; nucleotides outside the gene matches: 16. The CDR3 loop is CASSPTNLGQGSGEKLFF. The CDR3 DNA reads TGTGCCAGCTCACCGACTAACCTAGGACAGGGGTCGGGCGAAAAACTGTTTTTT.

CDR3 sequence reads: CASSVAGNTGELFF. In DNA form, the CDR3 reads TGTGCCAGCAGCGTAGCAGGGAACACCGGGGAGCTGTTTTTT. The V and J genes are TRBV9 and TRBJ2-2; no clear D. The CDR3 is 14 residues long. Germline V gives CDR1 SGDLS, CDR2 YYNGEE. Between the trimmed V and J ends, which lost 0 bases and 1 base, there was a span of 4 bases.

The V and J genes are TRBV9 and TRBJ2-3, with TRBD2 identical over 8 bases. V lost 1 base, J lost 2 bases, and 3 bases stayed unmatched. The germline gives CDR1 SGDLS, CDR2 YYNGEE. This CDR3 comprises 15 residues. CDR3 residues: CASSVTSGYTDTQYF. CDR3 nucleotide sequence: TGTGCCAGCAGCGTAACTAGCGGATACACAGATACGCAGTATTTT. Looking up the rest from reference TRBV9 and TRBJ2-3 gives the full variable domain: DSGVTQTPKHLITATGQRVTLRCSPRSGDLSVYWYQQSLDQGLQFLIQYYNGEERAKGNILERFSAQQFPDLHSELNLSSLELGDSALYFCASSVTSGYTDTQYFGPGTRLTVL.

The CDR3 is CASSSGTSGREPYEQYF. The CDR3 bases are TGTGCCAGCAGCTCTGGGACTAGCGGGAGGGAACCGTACGAGCAGTACTTC. The rearrangement links TRBV7-2 to TRBJ2-7; 16 nucleotides line up with TRBD2. The CDR3 is made up of 17 amino acids. With V trimmed by 4 bases and J by 4 bases, 7 bases remained unmatched. CDR1 is SGHTA, CDR2 FQGNSA, per germline.

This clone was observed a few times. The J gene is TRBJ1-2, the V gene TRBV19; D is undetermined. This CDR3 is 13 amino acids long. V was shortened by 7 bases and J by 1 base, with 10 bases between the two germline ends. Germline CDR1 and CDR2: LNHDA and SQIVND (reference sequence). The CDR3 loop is CASTGRGNYGYTF. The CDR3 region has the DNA TGTGCCAGTACAGGTCGGGGTAACTATGGCTACACCTTC.